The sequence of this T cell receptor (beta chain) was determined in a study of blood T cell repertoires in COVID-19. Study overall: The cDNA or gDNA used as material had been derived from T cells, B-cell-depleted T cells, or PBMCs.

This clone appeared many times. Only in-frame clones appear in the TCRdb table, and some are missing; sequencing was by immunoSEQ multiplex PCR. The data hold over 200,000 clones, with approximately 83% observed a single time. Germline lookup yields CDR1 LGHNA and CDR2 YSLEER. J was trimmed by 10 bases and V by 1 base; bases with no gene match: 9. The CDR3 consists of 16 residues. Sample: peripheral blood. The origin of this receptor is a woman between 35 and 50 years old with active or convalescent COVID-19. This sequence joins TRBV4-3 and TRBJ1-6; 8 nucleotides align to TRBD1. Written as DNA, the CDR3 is TGCGCCAGCAGCCAAGCGCCGTCAGGGGGCGGGTCACCCCTCCACTTT. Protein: CASSQAPSGGGSPLHF.